This section outlines one TCR beta chain sequence together with its context. Profiling relied on immunoSEQ multiplex PCR, and the TCRdb table lists in-frame clones only, not all of them. The sample lists some 260,000 clones, approximately 90% occurring once. This sample was taken from a study of blood T cell repertoires in COVID-19. Study context: In each case, the material was cDNA or gDNA derived from T cells, B-cell-depleted T cells, or PBMCs.

CDR3 length: 12 residues. V was trimmed by 8 bases and J by 6 bases, leaving 14 bases between them. The sequenced sample consisted of PBMCs or T cells enriched from blood (not recorded which). The chain employs TRBV12-3 or TRBV12-4 and TRBJ2-7; D remains ambiguous. The receptor was isolated from a man between 35 and 55 years old who had recovered from COVID-19. This CDR3 reads CASQQLSGEQYF. CDR3 nucleotides: TGTGCCAGCCAACAGTTAAGTGGCGAGCAGTACTTC.